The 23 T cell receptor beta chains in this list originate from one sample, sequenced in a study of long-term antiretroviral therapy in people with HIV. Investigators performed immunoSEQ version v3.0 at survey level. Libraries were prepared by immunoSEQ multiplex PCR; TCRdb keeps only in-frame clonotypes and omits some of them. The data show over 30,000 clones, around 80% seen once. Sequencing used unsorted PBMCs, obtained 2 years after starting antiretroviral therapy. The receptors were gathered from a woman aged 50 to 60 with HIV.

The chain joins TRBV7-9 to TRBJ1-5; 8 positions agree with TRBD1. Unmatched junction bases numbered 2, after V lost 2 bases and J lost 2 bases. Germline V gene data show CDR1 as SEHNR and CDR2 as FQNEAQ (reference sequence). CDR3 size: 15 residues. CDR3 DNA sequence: TGTGCCAGCAGCTTATCGACAGGGGGCAATCAGCCCCAGCATTTT. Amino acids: CASSLSTGGNQPQHF.

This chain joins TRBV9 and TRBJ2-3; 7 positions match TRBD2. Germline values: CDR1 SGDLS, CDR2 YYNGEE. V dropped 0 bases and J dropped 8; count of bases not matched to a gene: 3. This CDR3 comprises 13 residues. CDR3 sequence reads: CASSVGGEGTQYF. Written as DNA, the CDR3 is TGTGCCAGCAGCGTAGGTGGGGAGGGTACGCAGTATTTT.

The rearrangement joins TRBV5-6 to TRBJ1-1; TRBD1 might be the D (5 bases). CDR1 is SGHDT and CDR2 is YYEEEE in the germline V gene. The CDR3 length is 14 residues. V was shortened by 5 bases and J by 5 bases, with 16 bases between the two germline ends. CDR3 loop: CASRAGQGRTEAFF. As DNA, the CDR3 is TGTGCCAGCAGAGCGGGGCAGGGAAGAACTGAAGCTTTCTTT.

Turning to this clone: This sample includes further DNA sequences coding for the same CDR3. The DNA for the CDR3 is TGTGCCAGCAGCGTAGCGGGGTGGGGAAACACCATATATTTT. Translated: CASSVAGWGNTIYF. The V and J genes are TRBV9 and TRBJ1-3; D gene uncertain. Trimming removed 0 bases from V and 4 bases from J, with 8 bases in between. This CDR3 region has 14 residues. Germline V lookup: CDR1 SGDLS, CDR2 YYNGEE. The full variable domain, completed using reference TRBV9 and TRBJ1-3, is DSGVTQTPKHLITATGQRVTLRCSPRSGDLSVYWYQQSLDQGLQFLIQYYNGEERAKGNILERFSAQQFPDLHSELNLSSLELGDSALYFCASSVAGWGNTIYFGEGSWLTVV.

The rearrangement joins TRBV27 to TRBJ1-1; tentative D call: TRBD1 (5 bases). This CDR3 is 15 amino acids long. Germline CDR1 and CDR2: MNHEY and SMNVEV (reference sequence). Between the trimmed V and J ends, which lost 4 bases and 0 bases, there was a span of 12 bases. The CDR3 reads CASSSLSGMNTEAFF. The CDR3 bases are TGTGCCAGCAGTTCCCTCTCAGGGATGAACACTGAAGCTTTCTTT.

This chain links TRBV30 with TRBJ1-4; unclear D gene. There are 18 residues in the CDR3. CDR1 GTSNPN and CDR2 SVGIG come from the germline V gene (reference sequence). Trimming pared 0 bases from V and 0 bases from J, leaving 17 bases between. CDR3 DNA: TGTGCCTGGAGTGTTATGAGGGCCACCACCGCAACTAATGAAAAACTGTTTTTT. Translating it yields CAWSVMRATTATNEKLFF.

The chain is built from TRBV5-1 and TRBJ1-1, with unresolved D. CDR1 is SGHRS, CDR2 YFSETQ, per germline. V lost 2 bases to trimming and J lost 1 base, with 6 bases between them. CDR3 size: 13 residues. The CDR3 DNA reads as TGCGCCAGCAGCTTCCTAGCGAACACTGAAGCTTTCTTT. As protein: CASSFLANTEAFF. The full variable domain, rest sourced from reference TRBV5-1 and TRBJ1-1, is KAGVTQTPRYLIKTRGQQVTLSCSPISGHRSVSWYQQTPGQGLQFLFEYFSETQRNKGNFPGRFSGRQFSNSRSEMNVSTLELGDSALYLCASSFLANTEAFFGQGTRLTVV.

This CDR3 reads CASSAQDGPGNTIYF. CDR3 in DNA: TGTGCCAGCAGCGCCCAGGACGGGCCTGGAAACACCATATATTTT. The chain links TRBV9 to TRBJ1-3; no clear D. Germline V CDR1 and CDR2: SGDLS, YYNGEE. V was pared by 3 bases and J by 2 bases, with 12 bases between. CDR3 size: 15 residues.

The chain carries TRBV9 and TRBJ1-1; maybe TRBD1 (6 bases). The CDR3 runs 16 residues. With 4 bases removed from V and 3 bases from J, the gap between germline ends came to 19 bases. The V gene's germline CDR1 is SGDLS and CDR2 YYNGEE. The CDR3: CASSPRGRARDTEAFF. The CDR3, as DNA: TGTGCCAGCAGCCCCAGGGGCAGGGCCCGGGACACTGAAGCTTTCTTT.

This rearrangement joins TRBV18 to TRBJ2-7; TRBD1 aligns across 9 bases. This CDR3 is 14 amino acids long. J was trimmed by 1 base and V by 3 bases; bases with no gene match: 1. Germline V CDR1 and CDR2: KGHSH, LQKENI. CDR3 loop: CASSPGQGSYEQYV. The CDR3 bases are TGTGCCAGCTCACCTGGACAGGGGTCCTACGAGCAGTACGTC.

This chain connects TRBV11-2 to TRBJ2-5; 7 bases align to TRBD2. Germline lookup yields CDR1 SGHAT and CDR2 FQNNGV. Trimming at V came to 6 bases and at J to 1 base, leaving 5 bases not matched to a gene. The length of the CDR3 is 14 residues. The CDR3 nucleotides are TGTGCCAGCAGTAAAGCGGGGCCCCAAGAGACCCAGTACTTC. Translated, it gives CASSKAGPQETQYF.

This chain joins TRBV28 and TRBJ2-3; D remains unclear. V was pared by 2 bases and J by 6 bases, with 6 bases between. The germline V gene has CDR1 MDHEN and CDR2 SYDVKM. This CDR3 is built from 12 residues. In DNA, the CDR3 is TGTGCCAGCAGTTTACGTCCCGATACGCAGTATTTT. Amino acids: CASSLRPDTQYF.

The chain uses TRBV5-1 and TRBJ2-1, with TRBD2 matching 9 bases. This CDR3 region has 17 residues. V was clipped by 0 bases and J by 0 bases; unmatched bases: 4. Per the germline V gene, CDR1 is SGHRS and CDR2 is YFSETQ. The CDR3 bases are TGCGCCAGCAGCTTGGGGTCTAGCGGGGCCTCCTACAATGAGCAGTTCTTC. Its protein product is CASSLGSSGASYNEQFF.

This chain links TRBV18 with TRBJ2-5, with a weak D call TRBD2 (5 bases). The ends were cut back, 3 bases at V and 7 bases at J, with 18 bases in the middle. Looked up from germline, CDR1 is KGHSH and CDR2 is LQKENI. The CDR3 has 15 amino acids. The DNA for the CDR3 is TGTGCCAGCTCACCGGGAAGCGCCGCACGGGGGACCCAGTACTTC. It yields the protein CASSPGSAARGTQYF.

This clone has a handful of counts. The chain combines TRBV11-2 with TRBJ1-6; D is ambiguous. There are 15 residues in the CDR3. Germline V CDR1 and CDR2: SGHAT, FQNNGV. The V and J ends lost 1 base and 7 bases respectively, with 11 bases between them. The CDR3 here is CASSLGRGANSPLHF. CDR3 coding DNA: TGTGCCAGCAGCTTAGGGCGGGGAGCGAATTCACCCCTCCACTTT.

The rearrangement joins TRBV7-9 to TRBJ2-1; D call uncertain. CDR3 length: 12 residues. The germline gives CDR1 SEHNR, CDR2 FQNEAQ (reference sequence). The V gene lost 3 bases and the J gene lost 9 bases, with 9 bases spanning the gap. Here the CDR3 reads CASSFSPIEQFF. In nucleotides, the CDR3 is TGTGCCAGCAGCTTTAGTCCAATTGAGCAGTTCTTC.

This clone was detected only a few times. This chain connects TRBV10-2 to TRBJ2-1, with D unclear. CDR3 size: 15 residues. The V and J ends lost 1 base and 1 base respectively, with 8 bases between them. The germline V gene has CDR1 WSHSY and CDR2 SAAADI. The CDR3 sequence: CASSEYFGSYNEQFF. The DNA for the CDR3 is TGCGCCAGCAGTGAGTACTTTGGGTCCTACAATGAGCAGTTCTTC.

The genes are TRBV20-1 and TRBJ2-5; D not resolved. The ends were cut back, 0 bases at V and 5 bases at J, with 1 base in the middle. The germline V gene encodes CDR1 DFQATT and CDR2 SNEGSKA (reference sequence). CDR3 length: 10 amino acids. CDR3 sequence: CSAREETQYF. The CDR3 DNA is TGCAGTGCTAGAGAGGAGACCCAGTACTTC.

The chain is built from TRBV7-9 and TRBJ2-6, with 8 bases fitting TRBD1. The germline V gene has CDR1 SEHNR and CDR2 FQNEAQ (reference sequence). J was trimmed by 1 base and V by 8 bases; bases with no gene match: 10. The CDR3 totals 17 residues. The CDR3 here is CASGLGQGGSGANVLTF. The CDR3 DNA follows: TGTGCCAGCGGACTCGGACAGGGTGGGTCTGGGGCCAACGTCCTGACTTTC.

The CDR3: CASSLAQGELFF. In nucleotides, the CDR3 is TGTGCCAGCAGCTTAGCCCAGGGGGAGCTGTTTTTT. The genes are TRBV7-9 and TRBJ2-2, with unresolved D. The CDR3 runs to 12 residues. Per germline, CDR1 SEHNR and CDR2 FQNEAQ (reference sequence). V lost 0 bases and J lost 8, with 4 bases in between.

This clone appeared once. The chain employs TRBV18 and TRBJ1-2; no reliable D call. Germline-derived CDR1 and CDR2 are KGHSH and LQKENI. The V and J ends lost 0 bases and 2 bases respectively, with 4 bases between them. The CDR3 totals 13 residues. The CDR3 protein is CASSPPENYGYTF. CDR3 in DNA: TGTGCCAGCTCACCACCAGAAAACTATGGCTACACCTTC.

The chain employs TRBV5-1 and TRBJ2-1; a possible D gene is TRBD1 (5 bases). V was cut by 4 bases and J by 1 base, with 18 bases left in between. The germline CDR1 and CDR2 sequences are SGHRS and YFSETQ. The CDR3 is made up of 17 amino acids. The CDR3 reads CASSGGLGQGSYNEQFF. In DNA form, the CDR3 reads TGCGCCAGCAGCGGCGGTTTAGGGCAGGGATCCTACAATGAGCAGTTCTTC.

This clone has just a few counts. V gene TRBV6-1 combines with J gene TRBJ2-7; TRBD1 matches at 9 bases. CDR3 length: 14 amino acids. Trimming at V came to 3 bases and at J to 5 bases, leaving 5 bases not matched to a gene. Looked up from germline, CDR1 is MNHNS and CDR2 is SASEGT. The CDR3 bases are TGTGCCAGCAGTGAGACAGGGGGGTGGCACGAGCAGTACTTC. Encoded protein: CASSETGGWHEQYF.